This record concerns one T cell receptor (beta chain) sequence. The antigen is unknown. CD45RO/CCR7/CD25/CD127/CD95/CD27 staining was used to isolate CD4+ naive, central memory, regulatory and stem cell-like memory cells by sorting. These data originate in a study of beta chain features in type 1 diabetes. Study information: Cells sorted and examined across all samples totaled more than 90,000,000.

Sequenced material consisted of expressed TCRB transcripts (all of the isolated RNA was reverse transcribed). Sequenced by immunoSEQ multiplex PCR; TCRdb stores in-frame clones only, minus some. In the table there are around 150,000 clones, around 8% of which are singletons. Findings and caveats of the study: Within each of all four CD4+ subsets, Type 1 diabetes patients had TCRB CDR3s that were moderately but significantly shorter. In patients and controls equally, PCR might favor templates that are shorter.

The CDR3 sequence is 16 residues long. Germline V gives CDR1 LGHNA, CDR2 YSLEER. Trimming pared 4 bases from V and 1 base from J, leaving 13 bases between. The gene calls are TRBV4-3 and TRBJ2-2; D is ambiguous. The TCR was taken from a man younger than 35 in good health. The specimen was central memory CD4+ T cells from blood. In DNA, the CDR3 is TGCGCCAGCAGCCCAGGATCTGGGTGGAACACCGGGGAGCTGTTTTTT. Translation: CASSPGSGWNTGELFF.